This passage covers 20 T cell receptor beta chains from one sample sequenced in a study of T cells in Graves' hyperthyroidism and ophthalmopathy. From RNA transcripts, TCR beta CDR3 regions were amplified. HTBI primers were employed in a first-round RT-PCR of the TCR CDR3. TCRdb re-derived calls from the multiplex PCR reads in MiXCR, one entry per CDR3 protein. Found here are 500,000 to 800,000 distinct CDR3 sequences, 14% of them singletons; the top ten hold around 13%. The sample was blood. These TCRs come from a woman in her forties or fifties with Graves' ophthalmopathy.

This clonotype was recorded only once. Since the CDR3 does not end with the conserved phenylalanine or tryptophan, this likely comes from a read error. The limits of the CDR3 on the DNA are not certain, so only TCRdb's listed CDR3 is given. J is TRBJ1-5 and V is TRBV12-3 or TRBV12-4. The CDR3 numbers 14 amino acids, ends counted. The CDR3: CASSSVDSNQPQHP.

The CDR3: CASSRLGTTLYTF. CDR3 DNA sequence: TGTGCCAGCAGTCGATTAGGGACAACCCTATACACCTTC. The chain employs TRBV28 and TRBJ1-2, with a tentative D call TRBD1 (6 bases). The CDR3 consists of 13 residues. Trimming pared 5 bases from V and 11 bases from J, leaving 18 bases between. Per the germline V gene, CDR1 is MDHEN and CDR2 is SYDVKM.

V usage is TRBV10-3 and J usage is TRBJ2-1; 8 bases are shared with TRBD2. The CDR3 is made up of 14 amino acids. Germline V gene lookup returns CDR1 ENHRY and CDR2 SYGVKD. The V gene end was trimmed by 8 bases and the J gene end by 6 bases; junction bases not matched to a gene: 9. The CDR3 DNA sequence: TGTGCCATCTTAAGAAGCGGGAGTCGCAATGAGCAGTTCTTC. This gives the protein CAILRSGSRNEQFF.

This clonotype was picked up many times. This rearrangement joins TRBV30 to TRBJ2-2, with 9 positions matching TRBD2. CDR1 and CDR2 (germline): GTSNPN, SVGIG (reference sequence). Trimming at V came to 6 bases and at J to 2 bases, leaving 4 bases not matched to a gene. The CDR3 totals 14 residues. CDR3 sequence: CACDSGSNTGELFF. In DNA form, the CDR3 reads TGTGCCTGCGATAGCGGGAGTAACACCGGGGAGCTGTTTTTT.

The gene calls are TRBV19 and TRBJ2-2; the match to TRBD2 covers 7 bases. The CDR3 sequence is 17 residues long. J lost 7 bases, V lost 3 bases, and 14 bases had no gene match. Looked up from germline, CDR1 is LNHDA and CDR2 is SQIVND (reference sequence). This chain's CDR3 is CASSIEVGGAYGGELFF. The CDR3 DNA sequence: TGTGCCAGTAGTATTGAGGTGGGAGGGGCTTACGGCGGGGAGCTGTTTTTT.

The sample holds many counts of this clonotype. A read error may account for a junction end that differs from germline. The CDR3 nucleotides are TGTGCTAGCAGCCCAACAGCTAGCGGGAGGGGCAATGAGCAGTTCTTC. Its protein product is CASSPTASGRGNEQFF. The gene calls are TRBV7-7 and TRBJ2-1, with 12 positions matching TRBD2. CDR1 is SSHAT and CDR2 is FNYEAQ in the germline V gene (reference sequence). The length of the CDR3 is 16 residues.

This clonotype was observed at least ten times. The chain is built from TRBV7-8 and TRBJ1-4, with D possibly matching TRBD1 (6 bases). This CDR3 region has 17 residues. Trimming took 5 bases from V and 7 from J, leaving 23 bases between them. CDR1 and CDR2 from the germline V gene are SGHVS and FQNEAQ. CDR3: CASSRQGFGGRGEKLFF. The CDR3 nucleotides read TGTGCCAGCAGCCGCCAGGGGTTTGGGGGCCGAGGTGAAAAACTGTTTTTT. Complete variable domain (other parts from reference TRBV7-8 and TRBJ1-4): GAGVSQSPRYKVAKRGQDVALRCDPISGHVSLFWYQQALGQGPEFLTYFQNEAQLDKSGLPSDRFFAERPEGSVSTLKIQRTQQEDSAVYLCASSRQGFGGRGEKLFFGSGTQLSVL.

With respect to this clonotype: This could be a read error, since a much larger clone is one nucleotide away. The gene calls are TRBV18 and TRBJ2-3, with D unresolved. With the DNA end fitting TRBJ1-5 better, the J assignment may be wrong. CDR3 size: 14 residues. Germline loops: CDR1 KGHSH, CDR2 LQKENI. CDR3 residues: CASSLLAGTDTQHF. Here the CDR3 DNA reads TGTGCCAGCTCACTCCTAGCGGGCACAGATACGCAGCATTTT.

A few counts support this clonotype. The V gene is TRBV10-2, the J gene TRBJ1-2, with TRBD1 identical over 7 bases. The germline V gene encodes CDR1 WSHSY and CDR2 SAAADI. This CDR3 comprises 13 residues. With 6 bases clipped from V and 6 bases from J, the junction kept 7 bases outside the gene matches. The CDR3 DNA follows: TGCGCCAGCAGCGCCCAGGGGGTCCATGGCTACACCTTC. Residues: CASSAQGVHGYTF.

The chain recombines TRBV18 with TRBJ2-6; D is unclear. CDR1 is KGHSH and CDR2 is LQKENI in the germline V gene. V was clipped by 2 bases and J by 0 bases, with 8 bases between them. The CDR3 covers 16 residues. Here the CDR3 DNA reads TGTGCCAGCTCACCAAACTTGGGCTCTGGGGCCAACGTCCTGACTTTC. It is translated as CASSPNLGSGANVLTF.

This clonotype was detected many times. V and J are TRBV20-1 and TRBJ2-3; 7 nucleotides line up with TRBD2. The CDR3 covers 15 residues. V shed 0 bases and J 5 bases; nucleotides not matched to a gene: 8. Germline CDR1 and CDR2: DFQATT and SNEGSKA (reference sequence). CDR3 coding DNA: TGCAGTGCTAGAGACCCCGGGAGGACCGGAGATACGCAGTATTTT. It specifies CSARDPGRTGDTQYF.

This clonotype has more than one count but fewer than ten. V and J are TRBV9 and TRBJ2-3, with 10 bases identical to TRBD2. Germline V gene data show CDR1 as SGDLS and CDR2 as YYNGEE. The CDR3 covers 19 residues. With 1 base clipped from V and 4 bases from J, the junction kept 15 bases outside the gene matches. CDR3 loop: CASSVPSRWASGSADTQYF. CDR3 DNA sequence: TGTGCCAGCAGCGTACCTTCTCGGTGGGCTAGCGGGAGCGCAGATACGCAGTATTTT. The full variable domain, in which reference TRBV9 and TRBJ2-3 provide the parts outside the CDR3, is DSGVTQTPKHLITATGQRVTLRCSPRSGDLSVYWYQQSLDQGLQFLIQYYNGEERAKGNILERFSAQQFPDLHSELNLSSLELGDSALYFCASSVPSRWASGSADTQYFGPGTRLTVL.

This clonotype was seen a handful of times. The J gene is TRBJ1-2, the V gene TRBV20-1; D call uncertain. Looked up from germline, CDR1 is DFQATT and CDR2 is SNEGSKA (reference sequence). The CDR3 has 13 amino acids. Trimming stripped 0 bases from V and 0 bases from J, with 5 bases between. In nucleotides, the CDR3 is TGCAGTGCTAGAGAACAGACTAACTATGGCTACACCTTC. It yields the protein CSAREQTNYGYTF.

This clonotype was recorded at least ten times. The V call is TRBV28, the J call TRBJ2-2, with TRBD1 matching 7 bases. There are 17 residues in the CDR3. Germline trimming cut 7 bases from V and 2 bases from J; bases unmatched to any gene: 13. The germline gives CDR1 MDHEN, CDR2 SYDVKM. CDR3 in amino acids: CASIRPWGQINTGELFF. The CDR3 region has the DNA TGTGCCAGCATTCGCCCATGGGGACAGATTAACACCGGGGAGCTGTTTTTT.

This clonotype showed up just a few times. The chain recombines TRBV7-6 with TRBJ2-3; D is unresolved. The CDR3 contains 14 residues. The germline V gene has CDR1 SGHVS and CDR2 FNYEAQ. Trimming took off 4 bases at V and 4 bases at J, with 12 bases between the two ends. The CDR3 DNA follows: TGTGCCAGCAGCTCACCCTCAGGCGCAGATACGCAGTATTTT. Its translation: CASSSPSGADTQYF.

V and J are TRBV14 and TRBJ2-7; possible D gene TRBD2, 7 bases. The CDR3 loop spans 16 amino acids. Germline CDR1 and CDR2: SGHDN and FVKESK. Trimming shortened V by 6 bases and J by 3 bases, and 21 bases separated the two germline ends. The CDR3 protein is CASSTGGALYYYEQYF. CDR3 in DNA: TGTGCCAGCAGTACGGGGGGCGCGTTATATTACTACGAGCAGTACTTC.

This chain uses TRBV3-1 with TRBJ2-1, with no clear D. Trimming stripped 1 base from V and 4 bases from J, with 11 bases between. Germline V gene sequence: CDR1 LGHDT, CDR2 YNNKEL (reference sequence). The CDR3 totals 15 residues. The CDR3 DNA reads TGTGCCAGCAGCCAAGCCCGGATATTTTACAATGAGCAGTTCTTC. It encodes CASSQARIFYNEQFF.

This clonotype was recorded at least ten times. The rearrangement joins TRBV28 to TRBJ1-1; possibly TRBD1 for D (5 bases). Germline V lookup: CDR1 MDHEN, CDR2 SYDVKM. The CDR3 totals 16 residues. V was clipped by 7 bases and J by 1 base, with 19 bases between them. CDR3 sequence reads: CASNPYEGQGNTEAFF. Written as DNA, the CDR3 is TGTGCCAGCAACCCCTACGAGGGTCAGGGGAACACTGAAGCTTTCTTT. Based on the CDR3 plus reference TRBV28 and TRBJ1-1, the full variable domain is DVKVTQSSRYLVKRTGEKVFLECVQDMDHENMFWYRQDPGLGLRLIYFSYDVKMKEKGDIPEGYSVSREKKERFSLILESASTNQTSMYLCASNPYEGQGNTEAFFGQGTRLTVV.

This clonotype was recorded a few times. The rearrangement links TRBV4-1 to TRBJ2-1; either TRBD1 or TRBD2 may supply D (6 bases each). The ends were cut back, 0 bases at V and 1 base at J, with 25 bases in the middle. Germline lookup yields CDR1 MGHRA and CDR2 YSYEKL. The CDR3 consists of 21 residues. The CDR3 is CASSQDSRRGEGGYSYNEQFF. DNA of the CDR3: TGCGCCAGCAGCCAAGATTCACGAAGGGGAGAGGGGGGATATTCCTACAATGAGCAGTTCTTC.

The table lists this clonotype with many counts. This chain connects TRBV20-1 to TRBJ2-4, with 7 bases matching TRBD1. In germline, CDR1 is DFQATT, CDR2 SNEGSKA (reference sequence). The CDR3 length is 13 residues. V was clipped by 6 bases and J by 3 bases; unmatched bases: 5. CDR3 protein: CSAASGGKNIQYF. The CDR3 DNA is TGCAGTGCCGCCTCAGGGGGCAAAAACATTCAGTACTTC.